Each of the 2 T cell receptor beta chains below was sequenced from the same sample in a study of blood T cell repertoires in COVID-19. Method: immunoSEQ multiplex PCR; TCRdb's copy keeps in-frame clones and lacks some. The data hold 200,000 to 250,000 clones, with roughly 84% observed a single time. Material: peripheral blood. The receptors here all came from a man aged 45-60 years with COVID-19, enrolled during active disease.

The chain uses TRBV5-1 and TRBJ2-4, with 8 bases identical to TRBD1. Germline V CDR1 and CDR2: SGHRS, YFSETQ. CDR3 length equals 14 residues. The V segment lost 3 bases and the J segment 8 bases; nucleotides outside the gene matches: 7. CDR3 sequence (DNA): TGCGCCAGCAGCTGGGGGACAGGTCTGGACATTCAGTACTTC. Its protein product is CASSWGTGLDIQYF.

The chain combines TRBV19 with TRBJ2-5; 7 bases map to TRBD2. With V trimmed by 5 bases and J by 4 bases, 16 bases remained unmatched. CDR3 length: 17 residues. The germline V gene encodes CDR1 LNHDA and CDR2 SQIVND (reference sequence). The CDR3 bases are TGTGCCAGTAGTTCGCGGGGGACGGGAGTAGGAGGAGAGACCCAGTACTTC. Amino acids: CASSSRGTGVGGETQYF.